The T cell receptor (beta chain) described here comes from a study of T cell responses to AZD1222 COVID-19 vaccine. Findings and limits, study-wide: Mostly white British, mostly female donors; authors suggested clonal diversity may be underestimated.

A note on this clone: Antigen unknown.

Sequencing used immunoSEQ multiplex PCR; TCRdb keeps in-frame clones, though not all of them. The table shows some 160,000 clones, with 85% to 95% occurring only once. Sequenced here: peripheral blood, sampled on day 0 of AZD1222 vaccination. The source of this sequence is an adult in good health.

In DNA, the CDR3 is TGTGCCAGCAGTGCGGGGGGCGGGGAGACCCAGTACTTC. This translates into CASSAGGGETQYF. The chain combines TRBV2 with TRBJ2-5; perhaps TRBD2 as D (7 bases). CDR3 length equals 13 residues. CDR1 and CDR2 (germline): SNHLY, FYNNEI. V lost 4 bases and J 5 bases, leaving 11 bases between the germline ends.